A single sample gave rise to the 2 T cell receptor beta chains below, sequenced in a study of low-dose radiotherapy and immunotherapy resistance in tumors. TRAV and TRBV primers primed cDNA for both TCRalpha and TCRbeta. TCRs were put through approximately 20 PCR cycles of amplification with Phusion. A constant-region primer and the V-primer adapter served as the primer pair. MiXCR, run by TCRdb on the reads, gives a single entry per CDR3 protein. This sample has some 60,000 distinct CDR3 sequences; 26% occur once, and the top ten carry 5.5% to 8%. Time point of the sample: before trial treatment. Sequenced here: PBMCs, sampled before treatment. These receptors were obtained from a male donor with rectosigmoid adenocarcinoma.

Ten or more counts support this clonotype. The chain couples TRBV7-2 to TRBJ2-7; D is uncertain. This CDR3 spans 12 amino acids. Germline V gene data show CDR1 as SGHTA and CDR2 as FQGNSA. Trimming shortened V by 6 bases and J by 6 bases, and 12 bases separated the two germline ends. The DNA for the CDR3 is TGTGCCAGCAGTTTGGCCTGGGTCGAGCAGTACTTC. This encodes CASSLAWVEQYF. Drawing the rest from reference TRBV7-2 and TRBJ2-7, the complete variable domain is GAGVSQSPSNKVTEKGKDVELRCDPISGHTALYWYRQSLGQGLEFLIYFQGNSAPDKSGLPSDRFSAERTGGSVSTLTIQRTQQEDSAVYLCASSLAWVEQYFGPGTRLTVT.

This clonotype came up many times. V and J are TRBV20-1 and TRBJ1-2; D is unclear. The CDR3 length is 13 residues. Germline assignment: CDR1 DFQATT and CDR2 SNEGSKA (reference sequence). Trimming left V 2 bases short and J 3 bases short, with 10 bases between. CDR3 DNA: TGCAGTGCTAGACTTCCGGGTGACTATGGCTACACCTTC. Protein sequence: CSARLPGDYGYTF.